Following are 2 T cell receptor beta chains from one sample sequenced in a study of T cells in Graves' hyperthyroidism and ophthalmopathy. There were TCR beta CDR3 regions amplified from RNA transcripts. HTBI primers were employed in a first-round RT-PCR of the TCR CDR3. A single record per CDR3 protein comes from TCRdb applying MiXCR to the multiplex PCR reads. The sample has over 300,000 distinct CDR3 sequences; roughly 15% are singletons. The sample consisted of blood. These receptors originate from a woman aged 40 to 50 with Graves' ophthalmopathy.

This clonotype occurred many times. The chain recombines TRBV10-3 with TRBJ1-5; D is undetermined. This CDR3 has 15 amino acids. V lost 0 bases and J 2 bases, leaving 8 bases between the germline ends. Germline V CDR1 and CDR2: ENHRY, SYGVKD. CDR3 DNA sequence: TGTGCCATCAGTGAGTCATGGCAGGGCAATCAGCCCCAGCATTTT. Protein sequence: CAISESWQGNQPQHF.

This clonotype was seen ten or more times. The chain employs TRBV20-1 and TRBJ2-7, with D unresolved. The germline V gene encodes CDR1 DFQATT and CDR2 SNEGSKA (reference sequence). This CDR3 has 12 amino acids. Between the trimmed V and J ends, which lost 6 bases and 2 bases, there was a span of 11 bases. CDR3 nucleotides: TGCAGTGCCAATGGGTTTACCTACGAGCAGTACTTC. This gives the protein CSANGFTYEQYF.